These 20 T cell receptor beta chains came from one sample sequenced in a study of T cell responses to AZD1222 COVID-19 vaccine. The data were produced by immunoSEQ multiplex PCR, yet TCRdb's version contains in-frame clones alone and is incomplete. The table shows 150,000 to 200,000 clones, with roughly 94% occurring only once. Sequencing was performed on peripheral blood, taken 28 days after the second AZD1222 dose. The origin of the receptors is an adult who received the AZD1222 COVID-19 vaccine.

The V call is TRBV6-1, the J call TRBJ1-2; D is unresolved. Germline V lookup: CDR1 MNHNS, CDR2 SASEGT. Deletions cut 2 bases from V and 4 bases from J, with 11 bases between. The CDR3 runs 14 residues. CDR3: CASSERDGTYGYTF. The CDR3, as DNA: TGTGCCAGCAGTGAACGCGACGGAACCTATGGCTACACCTTC.

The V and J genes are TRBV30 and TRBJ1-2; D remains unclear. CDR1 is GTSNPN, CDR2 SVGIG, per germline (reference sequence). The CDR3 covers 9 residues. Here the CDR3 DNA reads TGTGCAGGGAGGTATGGCTACACCTTC. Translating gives CAGRYGYTF.

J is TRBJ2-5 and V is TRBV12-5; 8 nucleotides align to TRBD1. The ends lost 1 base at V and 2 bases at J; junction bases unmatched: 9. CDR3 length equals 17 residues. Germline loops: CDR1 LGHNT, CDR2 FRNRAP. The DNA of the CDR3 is TGTGCTAGTGGTTTGGGGTTCTTGGGACAGGCTCAAGAGACCCAGTACTTC. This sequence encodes CASGLGFLGQAQETQYF.

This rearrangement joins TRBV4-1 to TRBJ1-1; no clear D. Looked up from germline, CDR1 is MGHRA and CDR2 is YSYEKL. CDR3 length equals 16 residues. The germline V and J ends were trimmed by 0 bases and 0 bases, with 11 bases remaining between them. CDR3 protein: CASSQDSGIMNTEAFF. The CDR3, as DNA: TGCGCCAGCAGCCAAGATTCGGGGATCATGAACACTGAAGCTTTCTTT.

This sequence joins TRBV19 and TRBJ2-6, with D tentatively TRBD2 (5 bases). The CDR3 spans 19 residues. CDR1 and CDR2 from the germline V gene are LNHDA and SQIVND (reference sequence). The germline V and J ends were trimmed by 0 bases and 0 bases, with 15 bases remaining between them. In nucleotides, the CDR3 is TGTGCCAGTAGTATAGATCCGTCTAGCTCCTCCTCTGGGGCCAACGTCCTGACTTTC. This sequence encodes CASSIDPSSSSSGANVLTF.

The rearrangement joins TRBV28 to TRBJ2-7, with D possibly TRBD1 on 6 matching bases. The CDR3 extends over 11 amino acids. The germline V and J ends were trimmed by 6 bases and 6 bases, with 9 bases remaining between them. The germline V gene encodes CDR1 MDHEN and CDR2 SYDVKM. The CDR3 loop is CASRIQGEQYF. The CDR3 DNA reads TGTGCCAGCAGGATACAGGGCGAGCAGTACTTC.

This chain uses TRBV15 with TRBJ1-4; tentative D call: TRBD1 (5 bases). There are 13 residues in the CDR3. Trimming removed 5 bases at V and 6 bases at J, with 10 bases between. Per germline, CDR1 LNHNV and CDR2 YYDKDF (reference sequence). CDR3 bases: TGTGCCACCAGCGGGGGGGGGTATGAAAAACTGTTTTTT. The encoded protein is CATSGGGYEKLFF.

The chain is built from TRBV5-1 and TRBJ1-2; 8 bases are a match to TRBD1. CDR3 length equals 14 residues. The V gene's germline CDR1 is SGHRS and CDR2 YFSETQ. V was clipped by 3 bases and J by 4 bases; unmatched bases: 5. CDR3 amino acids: CASSSGQGSYGYTF. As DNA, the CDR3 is TGCGCCAGCAGCTCCGGACAGGGAAGCTATGGCTACACCTTC.

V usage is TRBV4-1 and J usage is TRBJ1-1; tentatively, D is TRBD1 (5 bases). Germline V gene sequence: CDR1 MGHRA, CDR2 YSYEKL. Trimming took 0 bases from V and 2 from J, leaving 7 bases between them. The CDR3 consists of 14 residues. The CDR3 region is CASSQDWGNTEAFF. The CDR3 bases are TGCGCCAGCAGCCAAGATTGGGGCAACACTGAAGCTTTCTTT.

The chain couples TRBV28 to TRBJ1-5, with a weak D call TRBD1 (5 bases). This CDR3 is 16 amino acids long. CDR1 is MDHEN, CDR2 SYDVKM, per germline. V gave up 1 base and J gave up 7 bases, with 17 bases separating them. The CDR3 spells CASSLFGGGHVQPQHF. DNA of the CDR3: TGTGCCAGCAGTTTATTCGGGGGGGGTCATGTCCAGCCCCAGCATTTT.

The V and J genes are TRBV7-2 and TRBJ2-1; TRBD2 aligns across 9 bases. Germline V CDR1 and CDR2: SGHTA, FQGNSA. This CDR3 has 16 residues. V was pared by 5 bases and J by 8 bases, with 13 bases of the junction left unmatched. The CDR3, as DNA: TGTGCCAGCAGCCTGGGACTAGCCACAACGACGGATGAGCAGTTCTTC. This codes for CASSLGLATTTDEQFF. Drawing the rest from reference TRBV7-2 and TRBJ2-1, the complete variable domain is GAGVSQSPSNKVTEKGKDVELRCDPISGHTALYWYRQSLGQGLEFLIYFQGNSAPDKSGLPSDRFSAERTGGSVSTLTIQRTQQEDSAVYLCASSLGLATTTDEQFFGPGTRLTVL.

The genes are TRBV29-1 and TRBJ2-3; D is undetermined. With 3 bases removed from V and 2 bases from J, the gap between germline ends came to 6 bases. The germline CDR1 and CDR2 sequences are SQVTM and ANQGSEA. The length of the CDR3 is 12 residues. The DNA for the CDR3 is TGCAGCGTTGAGGAATACACAGATACGCAGTATTTT. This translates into CSVEEYTDTQYF.

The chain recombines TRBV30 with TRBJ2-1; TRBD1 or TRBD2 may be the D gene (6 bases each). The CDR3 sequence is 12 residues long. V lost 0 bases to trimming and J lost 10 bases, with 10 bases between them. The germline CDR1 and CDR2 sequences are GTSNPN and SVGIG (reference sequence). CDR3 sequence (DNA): TGTGCCTGGAGTGTTGGAGGGGGGGAGCAGTTCTTC. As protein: CAWSVGGGEQFF.

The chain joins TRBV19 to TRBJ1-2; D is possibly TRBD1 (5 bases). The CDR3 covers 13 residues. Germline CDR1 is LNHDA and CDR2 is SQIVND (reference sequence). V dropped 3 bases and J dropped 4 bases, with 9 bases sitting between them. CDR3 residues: CASSITGAYGYTF. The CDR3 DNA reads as TGTGCCAGTAGTATTACAGGAGCCTATGGCTACACCTTC.

This chain's CDR3 is CASGRTSGRAASEQYF. The CDR3 coding sequence is TGTGCCAGCGGGCGGACTAGCGGGAGGGCCGCCTCTGAGCAGTACTTC. The chain employs TRBV7-2 and TRBJ2-7, with 15 bases that match TRBD2. This CDR3 contains 16 residues. V lost 8 bases to trimming and J lost 7 bases; unmatched junction nucleotides: 12. Germline CDR1 SGHTA, CDR2 FQGNSA.

This CDR3 reads CASSLGPPGGETQYF. The CDR3 DNA is TGTGCCAGCAGCTTAGGACCCCCAGGGGGGGAGACCCAGTACTTC. The V call is TRBV7-2, the J call TRBJ2-5; TRBD1 is a possible D gene (7 bases). The CDR3 has 15 residues. Germline-derived CDR1 and CDR2 are SGHTA and FQGNSA. V dropped 1 base and J dropped 5 bases, with 14 bases sitting between them.

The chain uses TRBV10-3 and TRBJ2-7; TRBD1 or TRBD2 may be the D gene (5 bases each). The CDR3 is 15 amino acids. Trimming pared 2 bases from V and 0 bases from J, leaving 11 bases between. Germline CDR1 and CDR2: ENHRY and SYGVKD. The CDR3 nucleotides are TGTGCCATCAGTGAGCGGGGACGTAGCTCCTACGAGCAGTACTTC. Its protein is CAISERGRSSYEQYF.

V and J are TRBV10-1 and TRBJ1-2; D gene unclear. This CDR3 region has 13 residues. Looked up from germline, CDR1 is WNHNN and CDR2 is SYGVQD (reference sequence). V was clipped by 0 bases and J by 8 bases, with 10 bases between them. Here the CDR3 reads CASSESTWSGYTF. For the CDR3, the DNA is TGCGCCAGCAGTGAGTCGACGTGGAGCGGCTACACCTTC.

CDR3 DNA: TGCGCCAGCAGCTCGTCAGGGGGCCGAACTGAAGCTTTCTTT. Amino acid sequence: CASSSSGGRTEAFF. The chain has TRBV5-1 and TRBJ1-1; TRBD1 aligns across 8 bases. This CDR3 spans 14 amino acids. Germline assignment: CDR1 SGHRS and CDR2 YFSETQ. After removal of 3 bases from V and 5 bases from J, the junction contained 6 bases not matched to a gene.

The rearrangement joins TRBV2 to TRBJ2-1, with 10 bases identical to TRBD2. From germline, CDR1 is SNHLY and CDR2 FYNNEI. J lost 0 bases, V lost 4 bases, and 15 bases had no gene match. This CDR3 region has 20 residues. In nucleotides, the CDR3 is TGTGCCAGCAGTGGATTTTTGGGGACTAGCGCCTACAGCTCCTACAATGAGCAGTTCTTC. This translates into CASSGFLGTSAYSSYNEQFF. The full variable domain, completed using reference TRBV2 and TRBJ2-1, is EPEVTQTPSHQVTQMGQEVILRCVPISNHLYFYWYRQILGQKVEFLVSFYNNEISEKSEIFDDQFSVERPDGSNFTLKIRSTKLEDSAMYFCASSGFLGTSAYSSYNEQFFGPGTRLTVL.